These T cell receptor beta chains were read from a single sample in a study of PD-L1 blockade in urothelial cancer. Assay: immunoSEQ multiplex PCR; the TCRdb copy retains only in-frame clones and omits some. This sample has some 71,000 clones, with approximately 86% found just once. This specimen was PBMCs, taken around atezolizumab (anti-PD-L1) treatment. Receptor source: a man aged 55 to 70 with urothelial cancer. The CDR3 runs from the conserved cysteine through the conserved F or W. Each record gives: J gene, D gene, V gene, clone size, CDR3 protein, CDR3 DNA. D genes are given only for firm matches. The listing skips clone size in some rows; elsewhere it reads once, few, many or a size class.

J gene: TRBJ2-3; D gene: TRBD2; V gene: TRBV5-1; clone size: -; CDR3 protein: CASSSGLAGGFKADTQYF; CDR3 DNA: TGCGCCAGCAGCTCTGGACTAGCGGGGGGTTTCAAGGCAGATACGCAGTATTTT
J gene: TRBJ1-2; D gene: TRBD1; V gene: TRBV7-9; clone size: many; CDR3 protein: CASSDRTGENRNGYTF; CDR3 DNA: TGTGCCAGCAGCGATCGGACAGGGGAGAATAGGAATGGCTACACCTTC
J gene: TRBJ1-5; D gene: -; V gene: TRBV30; clone size: -; CDR3 protein: CACNHQGWGNQPQHF; CDR3 DNA: TGTGCCTGCAACCATCAGGGTTGGGGCAATCAGCCCCAGCATTTT
J gene: TRBJ1-2; D gene: TRBD1; V gene: TRBV10-3; clone size: -; CDR3 protein: CAISDHPGQGLGYTF; CDR3 DNA: TGTGCCATCAGTGACCACCCGGGACAGGGGTTAGGCTACACCTTC
J gene: TRBJ2-3; D gene: TRBD1; V gene: TRBV30; clone size: -; CDR3 protein: CAWRVRGRTGTQYF; CDR3 DNA: TGTGCCTGGAGGGTCCGGGGCCGGACAGGTACGCAGTATTTT
J gene: TRBJ2-5; D gene: -; V gene: TRBV2; clone size: once; CDR3 protein: CASSPRETQYF; CDR3 DNA: TGTGCCAGCAGTCCTCGGGAGACCCAGTACTTC
J gene: TRBJ1-5; D gene: -; V gene: TRBV4-2; clone size: few; CDR3 protein: CASSQESGASNQPQHF; CDR3 DNA: TGTGCCAGCAGCCAAGAGAGTGGGGCGAGCAATCAGCCCCAGCATTTT
J gene: TRBJ2-7; D gene: -; V gene: TRBV6-6; clone size: few; CDR3 protein: CASKTQSYEQYF; CDR3 DNA: TGTGCCAGCAAAACCCAGTCCTACGAGCAGTACTTC
J gene: TRBJ1-5; D gene: TRBD1; V gene: TRBV7-2; clone size: -; CDR3 protein: CASSLAEGAAQHF; CDR3 DNA: TGTGCCAGCAGCTTAGCGGAGGGGGCGGCCCAGCATTTT
J gene: TRBJ2-1; D gene: TRBD2; V gene: TRBV7-8; clone size: once; CDR3 protein: CASSLALAGGYYNEQFF; CDR3 DNA: TGTGCCAGCAGCTTAGCCCTAGCGGGGGGATACTACAATGAGCAGTTCTTC
J gene: TRBJ1-5; D gene: -; V gene: TRBV19; clone size: once; CDR3 protein: CASTPAGRRNQPQHF; CDR3 DNA: TGTGCCAGTACTCCGGCGGGTCGCCGCAATCAGCCCCAGCATTTT
J gene: TRBJ2-2; D gene: TRBD2; V gene: TRBV4-1; clone size: -; CDR3 protein: CASSHHRSGGASTGELFF; CDR3 DNA: TGCGCCAGCAGCCACCACAGGAGCGGGGGGGCCTCAACCGGGGAGCTGTTTTTT
J gene: TRBJ2-5; D gene: TRBD2; V gene: TRBV5-4; clone size: -; CDR3 protein: CASSLGGGGAETQYF; CDR3 DNA: TGTGCCAGCAGCTTGGGCGGCGGGGGGGCAGAGACCCAGTACTTC
J gene: TRBJ2-1; D gene: TRBD2; V gene: TRBV18; clone size: -; CDR3 protein: CASSPLLTSGGYNEQFF; CDR3 DNA: TGTGCCAGCTCACCACTCTTGACTAGCGGGGGTTACAATGAGCAGTTCTTC
J gene: TRBJ2-7; D gene: TRBD1; V gene: TRBV2; clone size: -; CDR3 protein: CASGRDRDYYEQYF; CDR3 DNA: TGTGCCAGCGGCCGGGACAGGGACTACTACGAGCAGTACTTC
J gene: TRBJ1-1; D gene: -; V gene: TRBV9; clone size: -; CDR3 protein: CASSASTGRGTEAFF; CDR3 DNA: TGTGCCAGCAGCGCTTCAACAGGGAGAGGGACTGAAGCTTTCTTT
J gene: TRBJ1-4; D gene: -; V gene: TRBV30; clone size: -; CDR3 protein: CAWKQGTNEKLFF; CDR3 DNA: TGTGCCTGGAAACAGGGTACTAATGAAAAACTGTTTTTT
J gene: TRBJ1-1; D gene: -; V gene: TRBV11-2; clone size: -; CDR3 protein: CASSLAGGRKNTEAFF; CDR3 DNA: TGTGCCAGCAGCTTAGCCGGCGGCCGGAAGAACACTGAAGCTTTCTTT
J gene: TRBJ1-2; D gene: TRBD1; V gene: TRBV19; clone size: few; CDR3 protein: CASSSASTGRYGYTF; CDR3 DNA: TGTGCCAGTAGTTCAGCATCGACAGGGCGCTATGGCTACACCTTC
J gene: TRBJ2-3; D gene: -; V gene: TRBV6-6; clone size: -; CDR3 protein: CASSLRDTQYF; CDR3 DNA: TGTGCCAGCAGCTTGCGGGATACGCAGTATTTT
J gene: TRBJ2-1; D gene: -; V gene: TRBV11-2; clone size: -; CDR3 protein: CASSGDTFYNEQFF; CDR3 DNA: TGTGCCAGCAGCGGGGACACGTTTTACAATGAGCAGTTCTTC
J gene: TRBJ2-3; D gene: -; V gene: TRBV7-9; clone size: -; CDR3 protein: CASSLAGPSTDTQYF; CDR3 DNA: TGTGCCAGCAGCTTAGCGGGGCCGAGCACAGATACGCAGTATTTT
J gene: TRBJ1-6; D gene: -; V gene: TRBV25-1; clone size: -; CDR3 protein: CASSFSYNSPLHF; CDR3 DNA: TGTGCCAGTAGCTTCTCCTATAATTCACCCCTCCACTTT
J gene: TRBJ1-6; D gene: TRBD1; V gene: TRBV30; clone size: -; CDR3 protein: CAWSVLGTGNSPLHF; CDR3 DNA: TGTGCCTGGAGTGTACTGGGGACAGGGAATTCACCCCTCCACTTT
J gene: TRBJ2-7; D gene: -; V gene: TRBV9; clone size: -; CDR3 protein: CASSVANQYEQYF; CDR3 DNA: TGTGCCAGCAGCGTAGCTAACCAATACGAGCAGTACTTC
J gene: TRBJ1-2; D gene: TRBD1; V gene: TRBV7-2; clone size: -; CDR3 protein: CASSPRALTGGPPGGYTF; CDR3 DNA: TGTGCCAGCAGCCCCCGGGCCTTGACAGGGGGCCCTCCCGGTGGCTACACCTTC
J gene: TRBJ1-3; D gene: TRBD1; V gene: TRBV18; clone size: -; CDR3 protein: CASSPERGLKAGNTIYF; CDR3 DNA: TGTGCCAGCTCACCGGAAAGGGGGCTTAAAGCGGGAAACACCATATATTTT
J gene: TRBJ2-5; D gene: -; V gene: TRBV4-2; clone size: few; CDR3 protein: CASSQAQKETQYF; CDR3 DNA: TGTGCCAGCAGCCAAGCACAGAAAGAGACCCAGTACTTC
J gene: TRBJ2-3; D gene: -; V gene: TRBV5-1; clone size: -; CDR3 protein: CASSVQIATDTQYF; CDR3 DNA: TGCGCCAGCAGCGTTCAAATAGCAACAGATACGCAGTATTTT
J gene: TRBJ2-3; D gene: TRBD1; V gene: TRBV5-4; clone size: -; CDR3 protein: CASSSRTGSDTQYF; CDR3 DNA: TGTGCCAGCAGCTCCCGGACAGGGTCAGATACGCAGTATTTT
J gene: TRBJ2-3; D gene: TRBD2; V gene: TRBV27; clone size: -; CDR3 protein: CASSYAPLAGVTDTQYF; CDR3 DNA: TGTGCCAGCAGCTACGCCCCTCTAGCGGGGGTCACAGATACGCAGTATTTT
J gene: TRBJ1-2; D gene: TRBD1; V gene: TRBV15; clone size: -; CDR3 protein: CATPGDSTPYGYTF; CDR3 DNA: TGTGCGACGCCTGGGGACAGCACCCCTTATGGCTACACCTTC
J gene: TRBJ1-1; D gene: -; V gene: TRBV6-6; clone size: -; CDR3 protein: CASSYHNRVTEAFF; CDR3 DNA: TGTGCCAGCAGTTACCACAACAGGGTCACTGAAGCTTTCTTT
J gene: TRBJ2-7; D gene: -; V gene: TRBV30; clone size: -; CDR3 protein: CAWSGPQPPRKYF; CDR3 DNA: TGTGCCTGGAGTGGACCTCAGCCGCCGAGGAAGTACTTC
J gene: TRBJ1-3; D gene: -; V gene: TRBV19; clone size: -; CDR3 protein: CASSTGSSGNTIYF; CDR3 DNA: TGTGCCAGTTCCACCGGGAGCTCTGGAAACACCATATATTTT
J gene: TRBJ1-1; D gene: -; V gene: TRBV15; clone size: once; CDR3 protein: CATSRDRATLEAFF; CDR3 DNA: TGTGCCACCAGCAGAGACAGGGCCACACTTGAAGCTTTCTTT
J gene: TRBJ1-6; D gene: -; V gene: TRBV2; clone size: -; CDR3 protein: CASRQQGINSPLHF; CDR3 DNA: TGTGCCAGCAGACAGCAGGGGATTAATTCACCCCTCCACTTT
J gene: TRBJ1-2; D gene: TRBD1; V gene: TRBV30; clone size: -; CDR3 protein: CAWSTGQAGGYTF; CDR3 DNA: TGTGCCTGGAGTACGGGACAGGCGGGCGGCTACACCTTC
J gene: TRBJ2-3; D gene: TRBD1; V gene: TRBV18; clone size: -; CDR3 protein: CASSPDRDRSTDTQYF; CDR3 DNA: TGTGCCAGCTCACCAGACCGGGACAGGAGCACAGATACGCAGTATTTT
J gene: TRBJ2-3; D gene: -; V gene: TRBV2; clone size: -; CDR3 protein: CASNGQKTTDTQYF; CDR3 DNA: TGTGCCAGCAACGGACAGAAAACCACAGATACGCAGTATTTT
J gene: TRBJ2-7; D gene: -; V gene: TRBV10-3; clone size: -; CDR3 protein: CAISDPGIVSGYEQYF; CDR3 DNA: TGTGCCATCAGTGATCCAGGGATCGTATCCGGTTACGAGCAGTACTTC
J gene: TRBJ1-2; D gene: -; V gene: TRBV5-4; clone size: -; CDR3 protein: CASSTPTQGSYGYTF; CDR3 DNA: TGTGCCAGCAGCACCCCGACCCAGGGGTCCTATGGCTACACCTTC
J gene: TRBJ2-6; D gene: TRBD1; V gene: TRBV5-6; clone size: -; CDR3 protein: CASSLGQGTFGANVLTF; CDR3 DNA: TGTGCCAGCAGCTTGGGACAGGGGACTTTTGGGGCCAACGTCCTGACTTTC
J gene: TRBJ2-7; D gene: TRBD2; V gene: TRBV2; clone size: -; CDR3 protein: CASSELAGSTYEQYF; CDR3 DNA: TGTGCCAGCAGTGAGCTAGCGGGGAGTACCTACGAGCAGTACTTC
J gene: TRBJ2-1; D gene: -; V gene: TRBV6-6; clone size: -; CDR3 protein: CASRDRIYNEQFF; CDR3 DNA: TGTGCCAGCAGAGACAGGATCTACAATGAGCAGTTCTTC
J gene: TRBJ2-1; D gene: -; V gene: TRBV6-5; clone size: -; CDR3 protein: CASSYAYTGSEQFF; CDR3 DNA: TGTGCCAGCAGTTACGCTTATACAGGGAGTGAGCAGTTCTTC
J gene: TRBJ1-2; D gene: TRBD1; V gene: TRBV4-1; clone size: -; CDR3 protein: CASSQRTGLNDGYTF; CDR3 DNA: TGCGCCAGCAGCCAGAGGACAGGGTTAAACGATGGCTACACCTTC
J gene: TRBJ1-3; D gene: TRBD1; V gene: TRBV29-1; clone size: few; CDR3 protein: CSVGSQVRQGIGNTIYF; CDR3 DNA: TGCAGCGTTGGATCTCAGGTACGACAGGGAATAGGAAACACCATATATTTT
J gene: TRBJ2-3; D gene: -; V gene: TRBV4-3; clone size: -; CDR3 protein: CASSQGAGIGTDTQYF; CDR3 DNA: TGCGCCAGCAGCCAAGGGGCGGGGATTGGCACAGATACGCAGTATTTT
J gene: TRBJ2-7; D gene: TRBD2; V gene: TRBV7-2; clone size: -; CDR3 protein: CASSPRTSREQYF; CDR3 DNA: TGTGCCAGCAGCCCCAGGACTAGCCGCGAGCAGTACTTC